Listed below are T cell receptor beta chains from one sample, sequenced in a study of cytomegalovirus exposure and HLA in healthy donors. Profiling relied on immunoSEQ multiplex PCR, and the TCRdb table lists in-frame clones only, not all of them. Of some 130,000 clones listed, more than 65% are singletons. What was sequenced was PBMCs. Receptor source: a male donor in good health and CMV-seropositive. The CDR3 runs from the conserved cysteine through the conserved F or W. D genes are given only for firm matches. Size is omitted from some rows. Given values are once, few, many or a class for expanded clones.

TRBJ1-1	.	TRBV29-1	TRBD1	TGCAGCGCTGTAGGGACAGGGATGAACACTGAAGCTTTCTTT	CSAVGTGMNTEAFF
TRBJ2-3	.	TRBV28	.	TGTGCCAGCAGTTTAGAGTTAGCGCACACAGATACGCAGTATTTT	CASSLELAHTDTQYF
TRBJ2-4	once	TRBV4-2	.	TGTGCCAGCAGCCGCCGGCAGGATCAGGAAAACATTCAGTACTTC	CASSRRQDQENIQYF
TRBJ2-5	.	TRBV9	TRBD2	TGTGCCAGCAGCGTCGGCCGGAGCGGGGCAGGACAGACCCAGTACTTC	CASSVGRSGAGQTQYF
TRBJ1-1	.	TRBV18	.	TGTGCCAGCTCGCGACTAGACCTAAACACTGAAGCTTTCTTT	CASSRLDLNTEAFF
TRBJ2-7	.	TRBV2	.	TGTGCCAGCCGCTGGGACAACTCCTACGAGCAGTACTTC	CASRWDNSYEQYF
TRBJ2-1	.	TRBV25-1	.	TGTGCCAGCAGTGATAAAGACAGGATAGGGCAGTTCTTC	CASSDKDRIGQFF
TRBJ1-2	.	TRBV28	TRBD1	TGTGCCAGCAGTCCGACAGGGCGCTATGGCTACACCTTC	CASSPTGRYGYTF
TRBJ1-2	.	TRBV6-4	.	TGTGCCAGCAGCGCCTTAGGAGGGGCTAACTATGGCTACACCTTC	CASSALGGANYGYTF
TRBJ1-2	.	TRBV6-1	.	TGTGCCAGCAGTGTACAGGGTCACGGCTACACCTTC	CASSVQGHGYTF
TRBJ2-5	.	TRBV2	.	TGTGCCAGCAGTGAGATCGGCCACTGGACCCGGAGGGAGGAGACCCAGTACTTC	CASSEIGHWTRREETQYF
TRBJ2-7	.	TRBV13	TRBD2	TGTGCCAGCAGCCCCGGACTAGCTCCCACGATCTACGAGCAGTACTTC	CASSPGLAPTIYEQYF
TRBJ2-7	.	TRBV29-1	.	TGCAGCGCCTTACACTACGAGCAGTACTTC	CSALHYEQYF
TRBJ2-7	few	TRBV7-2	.	TGTGCCAGCAGTCAGGGGTTACCCTACGAGCAGTACTTC	CASSQGLPYEQYF
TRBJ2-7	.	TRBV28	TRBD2	TGTGCCAGCAGTGGGGGACTAGCAGGGAACGAGCAGTACTTC	CASSGGLAGNEQYF
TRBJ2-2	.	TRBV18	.	TGTGCCAGCTCACCATCAGCGAACACCGGGGAGCTGTTTTTT	CASSPSANTGELFF
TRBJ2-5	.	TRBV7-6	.	TGTGCCAGCAGTCCGAAGACATTACAAGAGACCCAGTACTTC	CASSPKTLQETQYF
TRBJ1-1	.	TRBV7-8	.	TGTGCCAGCAGCAGGGGGAAGAACACTGAAGCTTTCTTT	CASSRGKNTEAFF
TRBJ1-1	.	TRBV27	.	TGTGCCAGCAGTTCCTGGGGGCTCACTGAAGCTTTCTTT	CASSSWGLTEAFF
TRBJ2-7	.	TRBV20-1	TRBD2	TGCAGTGCTAGGAGCGGGGCCGAGCAGTACTTC	CSARSGAEQYF
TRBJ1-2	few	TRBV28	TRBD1	TGTGCCAGCAGTTTATCGCTCCATTCAGGGGGCGAGGGAGGCTACACCTTC	CASSLSLHSGGEGGYTF
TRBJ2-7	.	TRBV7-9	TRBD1	TGTTCCAGCAGCCCTTCGGGACAGGAGACCTACGAGCAGTACTTC	CSSSPSGQETYEQYF
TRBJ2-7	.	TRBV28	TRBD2	TGTGCCAGCAGGGAGCGGGGGGCCTTTCTCTACGAGCAGTACTTC	CASRERGAFLYEQYF
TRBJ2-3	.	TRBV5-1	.	TGCGCCAGCAGCTTGGAAGATCAGGGCACAGATACGCAGTATTTT	CASSLEDQGTDTQYF
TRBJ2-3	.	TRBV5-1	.	TGCGCCAGCAGCTTGATCCAACTAGGCACAGATACGCAGTATTTT	CASSLIQLGTDTQYF
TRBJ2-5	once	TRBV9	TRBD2	TGTGCCAGCAGCCTCTCCCCGGTACTAGCGGGGGGCCAAGAGACCCAGTACTTC	CASSLSPVLAGGQETQYF
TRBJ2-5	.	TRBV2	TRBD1	TGTGCCAGCAAGAGGACAGGGGGGCAAGAGACCCAGTACTTC	CASKRTGGQETQYF
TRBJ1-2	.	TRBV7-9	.	TGTGCCAGCAGCTTAGGCGGGGGGTTCTATGGCTACACCTTC	CASSLGGGFYGYTF
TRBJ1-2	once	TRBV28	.	TGTGCCAGCAGTTTTCGGGGGGAGGTCTATGGCTACACCTTC	CASSFRGEVYGYTF
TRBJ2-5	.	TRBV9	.	TGTGCCAGCAGCGTAGGGCACGGGAAAGAGACCCAGTACTTC	CASSVGHGKETQYF
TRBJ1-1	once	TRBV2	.	TGTGCCAGCACTATACAGGGCGGCACTGAAGCTTTCTTT	CASTIQGGTEAFF
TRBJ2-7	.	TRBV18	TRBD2	TGTGCCAGCTCACCGAAACTAGCGGGGAGCTCCTACGAGCAGTACTTC	CASSPKLAGSSYEQYF
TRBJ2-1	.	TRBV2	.	TGTGCCAGCATGGAGGGGGGGACCTACAATGAGCAGTTCTTC	CASMEGGTYNEQFF
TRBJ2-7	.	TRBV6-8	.	TGTGCCAGCAGACCTCCCGAGAGAAAGCGCCTCTACGAGCAGTACTTC	CASRPPERKRLYEQYF
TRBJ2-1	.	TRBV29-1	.	TGCAGCGTTCAAAGGGGCTCCTACAATGAGCAGTTCTTC	CSVQRGSYNEQFF
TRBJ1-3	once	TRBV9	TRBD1	TGTGCCAGCAGCCAAGGGGGGACAGGCTCTGGAAACACCATATATTTT	CASSQGGTGSGNTIYF
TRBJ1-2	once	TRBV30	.	TGTGCCTGGAGTGTACTTAATGGCTACACCTTC	CAWSVLNGYTF
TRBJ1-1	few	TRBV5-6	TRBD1	TGTGCCAGCAGCTGGGGACAGGAGAACACTGAAGCTTTCTTT	CASSWGQENTEAFF
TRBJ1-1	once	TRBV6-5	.	TGTGCCAGCAGTTCACAGGTTTCCATGAACACTGAAGCTTTCTTT	CASSSQVSMNTEAFF
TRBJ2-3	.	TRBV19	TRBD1	TGTGCCAGTCGAGGGGGCATCTCTAGCACAGATACGCAGTATTTT	CASRGGISSTDTQYF